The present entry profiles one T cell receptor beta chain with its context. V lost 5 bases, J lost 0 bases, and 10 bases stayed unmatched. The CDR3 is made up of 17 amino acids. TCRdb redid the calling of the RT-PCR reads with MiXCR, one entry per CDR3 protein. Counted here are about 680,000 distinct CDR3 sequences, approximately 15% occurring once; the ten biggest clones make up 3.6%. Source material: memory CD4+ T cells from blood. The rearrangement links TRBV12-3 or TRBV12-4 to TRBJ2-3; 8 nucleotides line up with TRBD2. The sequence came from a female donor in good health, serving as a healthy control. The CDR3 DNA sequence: TGTGCCAGCAGTCAAATAGCGGGGTCTTCTAGCACAGATACGCAGTATTTT. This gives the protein CASSQIAGSSSTDTQYF.